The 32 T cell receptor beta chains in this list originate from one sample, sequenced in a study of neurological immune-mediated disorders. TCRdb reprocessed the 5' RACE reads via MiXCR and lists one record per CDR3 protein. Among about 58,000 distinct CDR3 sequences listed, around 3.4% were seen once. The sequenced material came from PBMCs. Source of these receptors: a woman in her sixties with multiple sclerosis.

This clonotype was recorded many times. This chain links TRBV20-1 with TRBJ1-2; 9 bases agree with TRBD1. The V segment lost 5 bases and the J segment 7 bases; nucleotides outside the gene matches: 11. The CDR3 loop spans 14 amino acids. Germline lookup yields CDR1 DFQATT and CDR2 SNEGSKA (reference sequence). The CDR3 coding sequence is TGCAGTGCTCTCCACCCAACAGGGGGCCTTGGCTACACCTTC. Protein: CSALHPTGGLGYTF.

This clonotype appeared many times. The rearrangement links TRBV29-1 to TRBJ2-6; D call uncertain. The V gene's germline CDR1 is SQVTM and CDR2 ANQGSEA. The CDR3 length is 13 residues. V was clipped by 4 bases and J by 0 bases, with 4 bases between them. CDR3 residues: CSVGNSGANVLTF. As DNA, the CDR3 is TGCAGCGTTGGGAACTCTGGGGCCAACGTCCTGACTTTC.

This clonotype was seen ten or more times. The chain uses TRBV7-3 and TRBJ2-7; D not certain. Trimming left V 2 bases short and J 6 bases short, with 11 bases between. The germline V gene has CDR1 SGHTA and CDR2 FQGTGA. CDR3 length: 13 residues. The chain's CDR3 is CASSLFEAGEQYF. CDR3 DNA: TGTGCCAGCAGCTTATTCGAGGCTGGCGAGCAGTACTTC. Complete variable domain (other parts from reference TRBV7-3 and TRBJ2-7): GAGVSQTPSNKVTEKGKYVELRCDPISGHTALYWYRQSLGQGPEFLIYFQGTGAADDSGLPNDRFFAVRPEGSVSTLKIQRTERGDSAVYLCASSLFEAGEQYFGPGTRLTVT.

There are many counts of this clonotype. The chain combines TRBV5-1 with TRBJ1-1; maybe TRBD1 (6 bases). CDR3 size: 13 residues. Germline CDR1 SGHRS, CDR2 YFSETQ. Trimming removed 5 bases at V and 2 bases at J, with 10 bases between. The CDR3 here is CASRWTVNTEAFF. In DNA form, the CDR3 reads TGCGCCAGCAGGTGGACAGTTAACACTGAAGCTTTCTTT.

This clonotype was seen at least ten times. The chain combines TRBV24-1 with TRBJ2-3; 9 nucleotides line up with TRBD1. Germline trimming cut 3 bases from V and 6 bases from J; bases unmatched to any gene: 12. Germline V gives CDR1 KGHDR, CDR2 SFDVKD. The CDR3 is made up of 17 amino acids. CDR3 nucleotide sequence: TGTGCCACCAGTGATCGTACCGGGACAGGGAGAGGGGATACGCAGTATTTT. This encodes CATSDRTGTGRGDTQYF.

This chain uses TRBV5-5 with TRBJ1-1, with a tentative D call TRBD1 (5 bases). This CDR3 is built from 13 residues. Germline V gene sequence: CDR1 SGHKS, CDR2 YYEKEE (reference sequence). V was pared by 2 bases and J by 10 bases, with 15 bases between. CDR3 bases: TGTGCCAGCAGCTTAGGAGGGACGGTTGGAGCTTTCTTT. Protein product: CASSLGGTVGAFF.

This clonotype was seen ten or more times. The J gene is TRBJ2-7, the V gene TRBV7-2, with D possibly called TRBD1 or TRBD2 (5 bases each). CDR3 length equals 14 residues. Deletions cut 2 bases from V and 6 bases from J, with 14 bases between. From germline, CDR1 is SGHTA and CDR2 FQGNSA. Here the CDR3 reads CASSLTLGVGEQYF. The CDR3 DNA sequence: TGTGCCAGCAGCTTAACCCTGGGGGTCGGCGAGCAGTACTTC.

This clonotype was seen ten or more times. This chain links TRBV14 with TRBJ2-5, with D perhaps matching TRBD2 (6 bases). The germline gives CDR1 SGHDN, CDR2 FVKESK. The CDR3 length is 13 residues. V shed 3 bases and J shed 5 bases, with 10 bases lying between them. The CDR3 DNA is TGTGCCAGCAGCCAGGGGGGACGGGAGACCCAGTACTTC. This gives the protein CASSQGGRETQYF.

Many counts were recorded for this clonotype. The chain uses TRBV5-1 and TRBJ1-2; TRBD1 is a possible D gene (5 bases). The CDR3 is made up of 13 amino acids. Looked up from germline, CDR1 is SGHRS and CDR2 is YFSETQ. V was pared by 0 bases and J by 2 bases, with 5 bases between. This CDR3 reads CASSLAGNYGYTF. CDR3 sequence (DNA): TGCGCCAGCAGCTTGGCAGGGAACTATGGCTACACCTTC.

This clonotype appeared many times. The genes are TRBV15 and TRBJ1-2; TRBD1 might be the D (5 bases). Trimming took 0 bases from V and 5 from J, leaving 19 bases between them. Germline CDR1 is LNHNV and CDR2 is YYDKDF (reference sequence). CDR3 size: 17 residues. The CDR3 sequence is CATSRDRTTREPYGYTF. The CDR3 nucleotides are TGTGCCACCAGCAGAGATAGGACAACCCGGGAGCCGTATGGCTACACCTTC. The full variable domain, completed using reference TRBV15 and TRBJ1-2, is DAMVIQNPRYQVTQFGKPVTLSCSQTLNHNVMYWYQQKSSQAPKLLFHYYDKDFNNEADTPDNFQSRRPNTSFCFLDIRSPGLGDTAMYLCATSRDRTTREPYGYTFGSGTRLTVV.

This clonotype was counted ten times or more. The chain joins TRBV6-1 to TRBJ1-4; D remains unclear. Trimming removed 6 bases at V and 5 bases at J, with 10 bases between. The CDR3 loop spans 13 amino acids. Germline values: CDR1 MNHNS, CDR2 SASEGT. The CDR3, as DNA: TGTGCCAGCAGGAGGGAACCCAATGAAAAACTGTTTTTT. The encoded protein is CASRREPNEKLFF.

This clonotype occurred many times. For the CDR3, the DNA is TGCGCCAGCAGCCCCGGGACTCAATCCTACGAGCAGTACTTC. It specifies CASSPGTQSYEQYF. The chain recombines TRBV5-1 with TRBJ2-7, with a possible D match to TRBD2 (6 bases). Trimming removed 4 bases from V and 1 base from J, with 12 bases in between. CDR3 length: 14 residues. Germline V gene lookup returns CDR1 SGHRS and CDR2 YFSETQ.

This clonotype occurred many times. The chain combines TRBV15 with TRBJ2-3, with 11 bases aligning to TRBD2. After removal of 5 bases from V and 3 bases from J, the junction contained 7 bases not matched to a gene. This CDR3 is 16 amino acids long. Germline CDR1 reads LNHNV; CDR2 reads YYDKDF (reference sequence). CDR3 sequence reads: CATSDHGTSGTDTQYF. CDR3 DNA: TGTGCCACCAGCGATCACGGGACTAGCGGAACAGATACGCAGTATTTT.

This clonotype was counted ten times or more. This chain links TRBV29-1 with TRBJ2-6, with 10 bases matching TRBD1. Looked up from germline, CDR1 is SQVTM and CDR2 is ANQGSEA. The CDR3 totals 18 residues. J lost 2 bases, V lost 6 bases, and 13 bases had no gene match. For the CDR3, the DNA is TGCAGCGTCCCGGGACAGGGGTCTTCCTCTACTGGGGCCAACGTCCTGACTTTC. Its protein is CSVPGQGSSSTGANVLTF.

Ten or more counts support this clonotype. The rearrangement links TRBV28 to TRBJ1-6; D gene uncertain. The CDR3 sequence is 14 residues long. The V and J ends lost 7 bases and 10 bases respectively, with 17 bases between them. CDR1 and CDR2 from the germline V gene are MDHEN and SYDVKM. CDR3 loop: CASTRRVEGSPLHF. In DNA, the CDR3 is TGTGCCAGCACCAGAAGAGTGGAGGGCTCACCCCTCCACTTT.

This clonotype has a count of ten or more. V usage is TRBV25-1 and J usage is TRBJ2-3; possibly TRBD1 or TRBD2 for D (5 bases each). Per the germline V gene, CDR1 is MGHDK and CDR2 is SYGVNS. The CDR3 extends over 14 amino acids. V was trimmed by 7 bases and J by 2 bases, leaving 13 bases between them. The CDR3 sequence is CASMGRVPTDTQYF. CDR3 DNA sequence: TGTGCCAGCATGGGGCGGGTCCCCACAGATACGCAGTATTTT.

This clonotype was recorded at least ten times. The CDR3 sequence: CASSLIAGGSTDTQYF. CDR3 DNA: TGTGCCAGCAGCCTAATAGCGGGGGGGAGCACAGATACGCAGTATTTT. The rearrangement uses TRBV7-2 and TRBJ2-3, with 11 bases fitting TRBD2. The CDR3 sequence is 16 residues long. Trimming took 5 bases from V and 0 from J; bases not matched to a gene: 4. Germline V gene lookup returns CDR1 SGHTA and CDR2 FQGNSA.

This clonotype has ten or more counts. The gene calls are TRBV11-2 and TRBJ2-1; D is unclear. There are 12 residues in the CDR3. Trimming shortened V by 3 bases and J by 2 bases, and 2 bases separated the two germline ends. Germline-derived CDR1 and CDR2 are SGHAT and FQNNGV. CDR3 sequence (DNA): TGTGCCAGCAGCTTGACCTACAATGAGCAGTTCTTC. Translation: CASSLTYNEQFF.

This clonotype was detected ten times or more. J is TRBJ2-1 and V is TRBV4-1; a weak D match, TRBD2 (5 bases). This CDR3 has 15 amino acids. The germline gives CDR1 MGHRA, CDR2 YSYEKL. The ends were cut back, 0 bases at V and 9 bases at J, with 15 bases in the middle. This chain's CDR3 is CASSQDRFLGSEQFF. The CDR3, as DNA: TGCGCCAGCAGCCAAGATAGATTTTTAGGGAGTGAGCAGTTCTTC.

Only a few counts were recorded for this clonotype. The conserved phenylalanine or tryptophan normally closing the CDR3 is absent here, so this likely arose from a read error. The CDR3 here is CASSFRLGGQETQYC. CDR3 sequence (DNA): TGTGCCAGCAGTTTCCGCCTAGGGGGCCAAGAGACCCAGTACTGC. V is TRBV27 and J is TRBJ2-5; D perhaps matches TRBD1 (6 bases). CDR3 length equals 15 residues. Trimming removed 3 bases from V and 1 base from J, with 12 bases in between. Germline CDR1 MNHEY, CDR2 SMNVEV (reference sequence).

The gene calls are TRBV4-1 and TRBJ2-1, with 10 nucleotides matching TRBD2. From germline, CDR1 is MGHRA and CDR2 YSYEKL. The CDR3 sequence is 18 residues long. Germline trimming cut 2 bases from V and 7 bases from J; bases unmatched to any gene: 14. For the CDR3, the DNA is TGCGCCAGCAGCCAAACCGCCTCACTAGCGGGGACTGGGAATGAGCAGTTCTTC. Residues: CASSQTASLAGTGNEQFF.

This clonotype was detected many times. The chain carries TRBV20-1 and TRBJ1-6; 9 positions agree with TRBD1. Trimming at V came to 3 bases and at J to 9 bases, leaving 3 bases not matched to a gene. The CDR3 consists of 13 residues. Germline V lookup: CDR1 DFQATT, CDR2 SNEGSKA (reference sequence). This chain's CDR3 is CSARGTGLSPLHF. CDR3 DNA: TGCAGTGCTAGGGGGACAGGGCTTTCACCCCTCCACTTT.

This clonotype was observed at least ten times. Here the CDR3 reads CASSPTSGGSYEQYF. The DNA for the CDR3 is TGCGCCAGCAGCCCTACTAGCGGGGGTTCCTACGAGCAGTACTTC. The V and J genes are TRBV5-1 and TRBJ2-7, with 11 positions matching TRBD2. V lost 4 bases and J lost 1; bases outside the gene matches: 4. This CDR3 comprises 15 residues. Germline loops: CDR1 SGHRS, CDR2 YFSETQ.

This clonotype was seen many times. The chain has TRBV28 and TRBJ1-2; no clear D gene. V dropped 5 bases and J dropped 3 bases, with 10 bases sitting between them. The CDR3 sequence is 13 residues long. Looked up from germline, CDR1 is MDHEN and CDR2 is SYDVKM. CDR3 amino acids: CASSNRIYYGYTF. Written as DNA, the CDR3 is TGTGCCAGCAGTAATAGGATCTACTATGGCTACACCTTC.

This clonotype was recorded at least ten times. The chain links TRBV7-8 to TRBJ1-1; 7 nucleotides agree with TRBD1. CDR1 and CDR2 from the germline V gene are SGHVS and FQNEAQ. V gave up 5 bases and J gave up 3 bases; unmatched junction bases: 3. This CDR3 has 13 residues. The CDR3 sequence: CASSRTGDTEAFF. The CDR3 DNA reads TGTGCCAGCAGCCGCACAGGGGACACTGAAGCTTTCTTT.

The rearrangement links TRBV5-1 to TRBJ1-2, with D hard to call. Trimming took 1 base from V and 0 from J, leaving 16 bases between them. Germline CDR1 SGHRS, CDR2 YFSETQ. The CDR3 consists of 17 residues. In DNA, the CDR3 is TGCGCCAGCAGCTTGACTTTCGCTAGGACGGCTAACTATGGCTACACCTTC. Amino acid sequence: CASSLTFARTANYGYTF.

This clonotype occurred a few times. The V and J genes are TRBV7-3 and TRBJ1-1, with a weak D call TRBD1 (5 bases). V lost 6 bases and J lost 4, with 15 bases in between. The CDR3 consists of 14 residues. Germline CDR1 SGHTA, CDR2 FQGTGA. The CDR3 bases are TGTGCCAGCAGTACCGGATCCGGGGGCACTGAAGCTTTCTTT. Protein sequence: CASSTGSGGTEAFF.

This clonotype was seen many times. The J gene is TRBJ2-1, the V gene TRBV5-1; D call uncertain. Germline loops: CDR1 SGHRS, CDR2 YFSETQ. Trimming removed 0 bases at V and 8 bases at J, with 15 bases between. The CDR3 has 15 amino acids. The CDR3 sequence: CASSLEDPGLHEQFF. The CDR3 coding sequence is TGCGCCAGCAGCTTGGAGGACCCCGGCCTCCATGAGCAGTTCTTC.

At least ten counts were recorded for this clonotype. The CDR3 sequence: CASRPTLQETQYF. The DNA of the CDR3 is TGTGCCAGCAGACCAACGCTCCAAGAGACCCAGTACTTC. This chain joins TRBV6-5 and TRBJ2-5; no clear D. The germline V gene has CDR1 MNHEY and CDR2 SVGAGI. The CDR3 length is 13 residues. Trimming removed 6 bases from V and 1 base from J, with 9 bases in between.

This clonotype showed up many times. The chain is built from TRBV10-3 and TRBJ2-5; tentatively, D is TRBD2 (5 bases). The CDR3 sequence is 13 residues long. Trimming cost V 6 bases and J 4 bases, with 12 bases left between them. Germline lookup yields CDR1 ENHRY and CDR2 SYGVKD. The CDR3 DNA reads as TGTGCCATCAGGGCCGGACTTGCAGAGACCCAGTACTTC. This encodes CAIRAGLAETQYF.

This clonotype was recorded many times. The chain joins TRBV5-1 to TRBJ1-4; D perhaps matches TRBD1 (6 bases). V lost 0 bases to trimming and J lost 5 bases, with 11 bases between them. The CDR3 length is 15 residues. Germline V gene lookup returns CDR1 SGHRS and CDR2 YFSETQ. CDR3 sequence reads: CASSLAQGINEKLFF. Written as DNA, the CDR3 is TGCGCCAGCAGCTTGGCGCAGGGGATAAATGAAAAACTGTTTTTT.

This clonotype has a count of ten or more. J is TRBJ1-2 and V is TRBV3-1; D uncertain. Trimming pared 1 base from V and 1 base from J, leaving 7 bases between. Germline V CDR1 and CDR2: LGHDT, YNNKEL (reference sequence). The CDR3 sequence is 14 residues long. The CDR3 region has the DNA TGTGCCAGCAGCCAAGGGGTGGATAACTATGGCTACACCTTC. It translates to CASSQGVDNYGYTF.